This entry lists 12 T cell receptor beta chains sequenced from one sample in a study of neurological immune-mediated disorders. From the 5' RACE reads, TCRdb called clonotypes with MiXCR, one entry per CDR3 protein. This table holds some 50,000 distinct CDR3 sequences, roughly 25% found once. The sample consisted of PBMCs. Receptor source: a woman in her seventies in good health.

This clonotype was detected many times. This sequence joins TRBV5-1 and TRBJ2-1; TRBD1 might be the D (5 bases). Germline loops: CDR1 SGHRS, CDR2 YFSETQ. The CDR3 totals 15 residues. V shed 1 base and J shed 6 bases, with 14 bases lying between them. The CDR3 reads CASSLNRPGLNEQFF. The CDR3, as DNA: TGCGCCAGCAGCTTGAATCGGCCAGGGCTCAATGAGCAGTTCTTC.

This clonotype was observed at least ten times. This rearrangement joins TRBV5-4 to TRBJ1-1; the D is unclear. The CDR3 totals 15 residues. V lost 2 bases and J lost 1, with 12 bases in between. In germline, CDR1 is SGHNT, CDR2 YYREEE (reference sequence). The CDR3 loop reads CASSFEGRTNTEAFF. In nucleotides, the CDR3 is TGTGCCAGCAGCTTTGAGGGCAGGACGAACACTGAAGCTTTCTTT.

This clonotype has at least ten counts. The chain recombines TRBV7-2 with TRBJ1-1; D ambiguous. Germline CDR1 reads SGHTA; CDR2 reads FQGNSA. The V gene lost 4 bases and the J gene lost 1 base, with 10 bases spanning the gap. The CDR3 extends over 14 amino acids. In nucleotides, the CDR3 is TGTGCCAGCAGCTCCCCCTCTCGGAACACTGAAGCTTTCTTT. Protein sequence: CASSSPSRNTEAFF.

Ten or more counts support this clonotype. V is TRBV7-9 and J is TRBJ1-4, with TRBD1 identical over 9 bases. The length of the CDR3 is 15 residues. The junction had 7 bases not matched to a gene; V was cut back by 5 bases and J by 6 bases. CDR1 SEHNR and CDR2 FQNEAQ come from the germline V gene (reference sequence). As DNA, the CDR3 is TGTGCCAGCAGCCACCGGGACAGGGATTATGAAAAACTGTTTTTT. Its translation: CASSHRDRDYEKLFF.

This clonotype has ten or more counts. The chain couples TRBV6-5 to TRBJ2-5; unclear D gene. V was shortened by 5 bases and J by 9 bases, with 16 bases between the two germline ends. Germline values: CDR1 MNHEY, CDR2 SVGAGI. There are 13 residues in the CDR3. CDR3 amino acids: CASSIDLLGPQYF. The CDR3 region has the DNA TGTGCCAGCAGTATAGACCTCCTCGGCCCCCAGTACTTC.

This clonotype was seen a handful of times. CDR3 nucleotides: TGCAGCGGGATTGACAGGGAGAGCCACACGTCCTATAATTCACCCCTCCACTTT. It specifies CSGIDRESHTSYNSPLHF. The genes are TRBV20-1 and TRBJ1-6; the match to TRBD1 covers 7 bases. The germline CDR1 and CDR2 sequences are DFQATT and SNEGSKA (reference sequence). The CDR3 has 18 amino acids.

This clonotype has ten or more counts. This chain links TRBV5-5 with TRBJ2-1; TRBD1 might be the D (6 bases). Germline values: CDR1 SGHKS, CDR2 YYEKEE (reference sequence). Between the trimmed V and J ends, which lost 0 bases and 4 bases, there was a span of 11 bases. The CDR3 covers 15 residues. For the CDR3, the DNA is TGTGCCAGCAGCTTGGTAGGCGGACAGTACAATGAGCAGTTCTTC. This sequence encodes CASSLVGGQYNEQFF.

This clonotype was counted ten times or more. The CDR3 DNA sequence: TGTGCCAGCAGCATAACCGGGGGGGAAGAGACCCAGTACTTC. Its translation is CASSITGGEETQYF. This sequence joins TRBV11-2 and TRBJ2-5, with TRBD2 matching over 8 bases. The V gene's germline CDR1 is SGHAT and CDR2 FQNNGV. The CDR3 contains 14 residues. Trimming cost V 5 bases and J 3 bases; bases outside gene matches: 5.

This clonotype was recorded at least ten times. The chain joins TRBV20-1 to TRBJ2-2; 10 bases agree with TRBD2. This CDR3 has 14 residues. Germline V CDR1 and CDR2: DFQATT, SNEGSKA (reference sequence). Trimming at V came to 5 bases and at J to 3 bases, leaving 3 bases not matched to a gene. In DNA form, the CDR3 reads TGCAGTGCTCATAGCGGGAGGTACACCGGGGAGCTGTTTTTT. This encodes CSAHSGRYTGELFF.

This clonotype has at least ten counts. This chain uses TRBV3-1 with TRBJ1-2, with D possibly TRBD1 on 5 matching bases. The CDR3 runs 15 residues. Germline V gives CDR1 LGHDT, CDR2 YNNKEL (reference sequence). V was clipped by 4 bases and J by 7 bases, with 19 bases between them. CDR3 nucleotide sequence: TGTGCCAGCAGCCCCGCCTGGGGGAGGGAGTCTGGCTACACCTTC. Its translation: CASSPAWGRESGYTF. Looking up the rest from reference TRBV3-1 and TRBJ1-2 gives the full variable domain: DTAVSQTPKYLVTQMGNDKSIKCEQNLGHDTMYWYKQDSKKFLKIMFSYNNKELIINETVPNRFSPKSPDKAHLNLHINSLELGDSAVYFCASSPAWGRESGYTFGSGTRLTVV.

The V call is TRBV7-2, the J call TRBJ2-3, with 10 bases matching TRBD2. V lost 7 bases and J lost 3; bases outside the gene matches: 7. The CDR3 extends over 15 amino acids. CDR1 SGHTA and CDR2 FQGNSA come from the germline V gene. The CDR3 region has the DNA TGTGCCAGCACCTTCACTAGCGGGGAGACAGATACGCAGTATTTT. Its protein is CASTFTSGETDTQYF. The entire variable domain, with the rest obtained from reference TRBV7-2 and TRBJ2-3, is as follows: GAGVSQSPSNKVTEKGKDVELRCDPISGHTALYWYRQSLGQGLEFLIYFQGNSAPDKSGLPSDRFSAERTGGSVSTLTIQRTQQEDSAVYLCASTFTSGETDTQYFGPGTRLTVL.

The chain uses TRBV10-2 and TRBJ2-1; D not certain. V lost 2 bases and J lost 3, with 8 bases in between. The CDR3 spans 14 residues. Germline values: CDR1 WSHSY, CDR2 SAAADI. The CDR3 sequence is CASSEDRVYNEQFF. The CDR3 nucleotides read TGCGCCAGCAGTGAGGACCGGGTCTACAATGAGCAGTTCTTC.